Listed here are 11 T cell receptor beta chains from one sample, sequenced in a study of shared clonotypes between healthy human individuals. Only in-frame clones appear in the TCRdb table, and some are missing; sequencing was by immunoSEQ multiplex PCR. This sample has roughly 700,000 clones; around 72% occur once, and the top ten carry 1.5% to 2%. The sequenced sample was memory CD4+ T cells sorted from blood. Subset noted: CD45RA-negative fraction. Every receptor here comes from a woman in her twenties or thirties in good health.

This chain uses TRBV19 with TRBJ2-5, with a possible D match to TRBD2 (5 bases). Germline assignment: CDR1 LNHDA and CDR2 SQIVND (reference sequence). V lost 9 bases and J 7 bases, leaving 21 bases between the germline ends. CDR3 length equals 14 residues. CDR3 DNA sequence: TGTGCCAGCACACCCATGTCGGGGTATGGGACCCAGTACTTC. Translation: CASTPMSGYGTQYF.

On this clone itself: Other DNA sequences in this specimen translate into the identical CDR3. The chain has TRBV6-1 and TRBJ2-7; a weak D match, TRBD1 (6 bases). CDR1 is MNHNS, CDR2 SASEGT, per germline. The CDR3 has 13 amino acids. Trimming removed 2 bases at V and 7 bases at J, with 12 bases between. The CDR3 loop reads CASSEQGLGEQYF. CDR3 in DNA: TGTGCCAGCAGTGAACAGGGGTTAGGAGAGCAGTACTTC.

The table lists this clone with a few counts. This chain connects TRBV28 to TRBJ2-3, with 12 bases aligning to TRBD2. After removal of 8 bases from V and 1 base from J, the junction contained 10 bases not matched to a gene. The CDR3 has 17 residues. CDR1 and CDR2 from the germline V gene are MDHEN and SYDVKM. The CDR3 region is CASAGTSGWGGTDTQYF. The CDR3 nucleotides read TGTGCCAGCGCTGGGACTAGCGGGTGGGGGGGCACAGATACGCAGTATTTT.

This chain joins TRBV28 and TRBJ2-2; a possible D gene is TRBD2 (6 bases). Germline CDR1 and CDR2: MDHEN and SYDVKM. This CDR3 has 16 amino acids. V was cut by 7 bases and J by 0 bases, with 15 bases left in between. In nucleotides, the CDR3 is TGTGCCAGCATTTTTGCGGGACGGTCGAACACCGGGGAGCTGTTTTTT. It is translated as CASIFAGRSNTGELFF.

In regard to this clone: Other DNA sequences from this sample encode an identical CDR3 as well. The chain employs TRBV2 and TRBJ1-4, with 7 bases lining up with TRBD1. The CDR3 totals 14 residues. Germline CDR1 reads SNHLY; CDR2 reads FYNNEI. V lost 4 bases and J lost 4; bases outside the gene matches: 3. The CDR3 DNA sequence: TGTGCCAGCAGTGGACAGGGTTTTAATGAAAAACTGTTTTTT. This gives the protein CASSGQGFNEKLFF.

This clone was counted between two and nine times. This chain connects TRBV6-1 to TRBJ1-1; 7 bases are a match to TRBD1. Losses at the gene ends were 0 bases for V and 8 bases for J; bases not matched to a gene: 12. The CDR3 loop spans 16 amino acids. Germline CDR1 reads MNHNS; CDR2 reads SASEGT. The CDR3 region is CASSEAPRLGQREAFF. The DNA of the CDR3 is TGTGCCAGCAGTGAAGCCCCCCGGTTGGGACAGAGAGAAGCTTTCTTT.

The chain employs TRBV5-1 and TRBJ2-7; D is unclear. The CDR3 is 16 amino acids. The germline CDR1 and CDR2 sequences are SGHRS and YFSETQ. V was pared by 0 bases and J by 5 bases, with 18 bases between. The CDR3 is CASSLVASPTSHEQYF. CDR3 coding DNA: TGCGCCAGCAGCTTGGTCGCTAGTCCCACATCCCACGAGCAGTACTTC.

The chain uses TRBV6-1 and TRBJ2-1; 14 positions match TRBD2. J lost 2 bases, V lost 0 bases, and 6 bases had no gene match. The CDR3 sequence is 19 residues long. Germline loops: CDR1 MNHNS, CDR2 SASEGT. CDR3 residues: CASSEAGTSGSAAYNEQFF. The CDR3 DNA follows: TGTGCCAGCAGTGAAGCTGGGACTAGCGGGAGTGCGGCCTACAATGAGCAGTTCTTC.

The chain is built from TRBV4-1 and TRBJ1-5, with D perhaps matching TRBD1 (5 bases). The V end was cut by 0 bases, the J end by 11 bases, with 17 bases between. Per germline, CDR1 MGHRA and CDR2 YSYEKL. The CDR3 sequence is 15 residues long. The CDR3 DNA sequence: TGCGCCAGCAGCCAAGATTGGACACCTCGGAATACCCAGCATTTT. Translated: CASSQDWTPRNTQHF.

Many counts were recorded for this clone. This chain links TRBV11-3 with TRBJ2-1; no clear D gene. CDR1 is SGHNT, CDR2 YENEEA, per germline. Deletions cut 2 bases from V and 6 bases from J, with 5 bases between. The CDR3 loop spans 12 amino acids. This CDR3 is CASSLIGNEQFF. The CDR3, as DNA: TGTGCCAGCAGCTTAATCGGCAATGAGCAGTTCTTC.

This chain uses TRBV5-1 with TRBJ2-5, with D perhaps TRBD2 (5 bases). The CDR3 spans 14 residues. Germline V gene data show CDR1 as SGHRS and CDR2 as YFSETQ. Trimming removed 0 bases from V and 5 bases from J, with 11 bases in between. The CDR3 region is CASSLAGPGETQYF. CDR3 coding DNA: TGCGCCAGCAGCTTGGCGGGCCCGGGGGAGACCCAGTACTTC.